This T cell receptor beta chain was identified during a study of vaccination and CD4 T cells after COVID-19. Each CDR3 protein is one row after TCRdb ran MiXCR on the PCR reads. The profile covers about 39,000 distinct CDR3 sequences, with around 39% appearing a single time and 5% to 6.5% taken by the ten largest. The trim removed 6 bases at V and 2 bases at J, leaving 13 bases unmatched. This CDR3 is 16 amino acids long. Per germline, CDR1 DFQATT and CDR2 SNEGSKA (reference sequence). As for time point: late sampling 161 to 241 days after vaccination in three convalescent patients. The source was CD4+ T cells from blood, collected about 7 months after SARS-CoV-2 vaccination. This TCR was sampled from a human donor who had recovered from COVID-19. The V and J genes are TRBV20-1 and TRBJ1-5; 7 bases map to TRBD1. CDR3 bases: TGCAGTGCATCGACAGGGTTAGATTGGGGCAATCAGCCCCAGCATTTT. Encoded protein: CSASTGLDWGNQPQHF.